The rows below give T cell receptor beta chains drawn from one sample of a study of blood T cell repertoires in COVID-19. The repertoire was sequenced with immunoSEQ multiplex PCR; TCRdb's copy has only in-frame clones and lacks some. Seen here are hundreds of thousands of clones, 80% to 90% observed once, and the top ten hold 1.1%. The sequenced sample consisted of PBMCs or T cells enriched from blood (not recorded which). These TCRs come from a man aged 25-45 years who had recovered from COVID-19. CDR3s include the opening cysteine and the closing phenylalanine or tryptophan. Clone size, where shown, is once, few, many, or a class for clones that have expanded.

j_call: TRBJ2-1; clone_size: NA; cdr3_length: 16; v_call: TRBV7-2; cdr3_aa: CASSGGGGRSYNEQFF
j_call: TRBJ2-1; clone_size: NA; cdr3_length: 15; v_call: TRBV6-5; cdr3_aa: CASSLAGAFYNEQFF
j_call: TRBJ1-5; clone_size: NA; cdr3_length: 16; v_call: TRBV7-2; cdr3_aa: CASSLATGSVDQPQHF
j_call: TRBJ1-2; clone_size: NA; cdr3_length: 13; v_call: TRBV7-9; cdr3_aa: CASSPKDRLGYTF
j_call: TRBJ1-4; clone_size: NA; cdr3_length: 13; v_call: TRBV10-3; cdr3_aa: CASSGSLGEKLFF
j_call: TRBJ2-7; clone_size: NA; cdr3_length: 17; v_call: TRBV13; cdr3_aa: CASSLEGGGRSGYEQYF
j_call: TRBJ2-7; clone_size: NA; cdr3_length: 13; v_call: TRBV7-2; cdr3_aa: CASRGLAGTEQYF
j_call: TRBJ2-4; clone_size: NA; cdr3_length: 11; v_call: TRBV7-9; cdr3_aa: CASSQQTIQYF
j_call: TRBJ1-6; clone_size: NA; cdr3_length: 17; v_call: TRBV7-9; cdr3_aa: CASSFTGNLINNSPLHF
j_call: TRBJ1-1; clone_size: NA; cdr3_length: 11; v_call: TRBV2; cdr3_aa: CASSQLSGAFF
j_call: TRBJ2-4; clone_size: NA; cdr3_length: 18; v_call: TRBV19; cdr3_aa: CASSSLTGTSGPENIQYF
j_call: TRBJ2-2; clone_size: NA; cdr3_length: 15; v_call: TRBV7-2; cdr3_aa: CASSSGTAVTGELFF
j_call: TRBJ2-7; clone_size: NA; cdr3_length: 16; v_call: TRBV4-2; cdr3_aa: CASSQTRDRSYYEQYF
j_call: TRBJ2-3; clone_size: NA; cdr3_length: 14; v_call: TRBV7-9; cdr3_aa: CASIQREVTDTQYF
j_call: TRBJ2-3; clone_size: NA; cdr3_length: 14; v_call: TRBV5-6; cdr3_aa: CASSRSTYQATQYF
j_call: TRBJ2-7; clone_size: NA; cdr3_length: 13; v_call: TRBV7-9; cdr3_aa: CASSSTIRYEQYF
j_call: TRBJ2-6; clone_size: NA; cdr3_length: 14; v_call: TRBV28; cdr3_aa: CASRGRSGANVLTF
j_call: TRBJ2-1; clone_size: NA; cdr3_length: 13; v_call: TRBV9; cdr3_aa: CASSVATRDEQFF
j_call: TRBJ1-1; clone_size: NA; cdr3_length: 15; v_call: TRBV18; cdr3_aa: CASSPAAGGYTEAFF
j_call: TRBJ2-1; clone_size: NA; cdr3_length: 16; v_call: TRBV11-1; cdr3_aa: CASSRTSGSGYNEQFF
j_call: TRBJ2-2; clone_size: once; cdr3_length: 13; v_call: TRBV7-2; cdr3_aa: CASSLAGTGELFF
j_call: TRBJ2-2; clone_size: NA; cdr3_length: 13; v_call: TRBV12-5; cdr3_aa: CASGGTNTGELFF
j_call: TRBJ2-7; clone_size: NA; cdr3_length: 15; v_call: TRBV27; cdr3_aa: CASSLVRGFTYEQYF
j_call: TRBJ2-2; clone_size: NA; cdr3_length: 13; v_call: TRBV6-1; cdr3_aa: CASRRTGYGELFF
j_call: TRBJ2-1; clone_size: few; cdr3_length: 12; v_call: TRBV16; cdr3_aa: CASSQFRGEQFF